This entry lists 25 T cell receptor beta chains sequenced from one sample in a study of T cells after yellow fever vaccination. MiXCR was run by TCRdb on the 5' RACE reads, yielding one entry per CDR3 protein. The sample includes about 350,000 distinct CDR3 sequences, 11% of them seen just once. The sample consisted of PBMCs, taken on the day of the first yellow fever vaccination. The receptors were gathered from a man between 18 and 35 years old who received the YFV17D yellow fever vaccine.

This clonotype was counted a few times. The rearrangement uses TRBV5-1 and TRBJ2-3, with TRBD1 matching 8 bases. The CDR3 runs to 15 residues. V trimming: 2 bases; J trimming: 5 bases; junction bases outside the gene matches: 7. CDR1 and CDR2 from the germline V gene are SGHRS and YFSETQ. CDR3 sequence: CASSLTTGAGDTQYF. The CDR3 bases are TGCGCCAGCAGCTTAACGACAGGGGCGGGAGATACGCAGTATTTT.

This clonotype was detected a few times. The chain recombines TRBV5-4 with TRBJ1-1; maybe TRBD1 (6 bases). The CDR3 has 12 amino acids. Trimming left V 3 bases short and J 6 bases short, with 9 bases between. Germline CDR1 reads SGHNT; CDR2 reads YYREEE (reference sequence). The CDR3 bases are TGTGCCAGCAGCTCGGACAGTCCTGAAGCTTTCTTT. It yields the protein CASSSDSPEAFF.

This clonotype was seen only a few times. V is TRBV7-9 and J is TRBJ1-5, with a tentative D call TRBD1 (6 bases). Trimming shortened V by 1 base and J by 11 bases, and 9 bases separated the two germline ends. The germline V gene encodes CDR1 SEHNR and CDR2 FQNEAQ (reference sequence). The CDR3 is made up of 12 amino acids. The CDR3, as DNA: TGTGCCAGCAGCTTAGAATCAGGGGCCCAGCATTTT. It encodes CASSLESGAQHF. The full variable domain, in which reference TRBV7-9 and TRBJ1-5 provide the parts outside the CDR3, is DTGVSQNPRHKITKRGQNVTFRCDPISEHNRLYWYRQTLGQGPEFLTYFQNEAQLEKSRLLSDRFSAERPKGSFSTLEIQRTEQGDSAMYLCASSLESGAQHFGDGTRLSIL.

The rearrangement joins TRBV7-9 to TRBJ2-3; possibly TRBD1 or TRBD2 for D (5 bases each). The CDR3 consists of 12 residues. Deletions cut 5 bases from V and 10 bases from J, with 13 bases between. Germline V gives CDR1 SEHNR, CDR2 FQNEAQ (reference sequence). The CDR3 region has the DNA TGTGCCAGCAGCCAATCGGGGCCGGCGCAGTATTTT. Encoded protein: CASSQSGPAQYF. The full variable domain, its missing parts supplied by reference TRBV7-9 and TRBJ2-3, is DTGVSQNPRHKITKRGQNVTFRCDPISEHNRLYWYRQTLGQGPEFLTYFQNEAQLEKSRLLSDRFSAERPKGSFSTLEIQRTEQGDSAMYLCASSQSGPAQYFGPGTRLTVL.

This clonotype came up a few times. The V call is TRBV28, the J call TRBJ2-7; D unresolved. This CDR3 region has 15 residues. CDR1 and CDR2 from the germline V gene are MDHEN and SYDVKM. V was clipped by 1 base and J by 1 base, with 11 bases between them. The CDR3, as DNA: TGTGCCAGCAGTTTATACGCTGGTGGTTCCTACGAGCAGTACGTC. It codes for CASSLYAGGSYEQYV.

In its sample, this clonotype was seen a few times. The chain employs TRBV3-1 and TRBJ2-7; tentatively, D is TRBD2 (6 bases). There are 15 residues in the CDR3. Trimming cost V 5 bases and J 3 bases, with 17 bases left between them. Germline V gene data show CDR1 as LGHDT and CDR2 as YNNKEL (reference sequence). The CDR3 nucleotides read TGTGCCAGCAGCTCCCAATGGGGGAGGAACTACGAGCAGTACTTC. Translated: CASSSQWGRNYEQYF.

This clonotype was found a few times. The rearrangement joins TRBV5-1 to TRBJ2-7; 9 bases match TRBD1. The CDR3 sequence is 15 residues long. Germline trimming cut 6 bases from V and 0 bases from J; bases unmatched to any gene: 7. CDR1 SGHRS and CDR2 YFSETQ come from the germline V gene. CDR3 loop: CASIPGDRASYEQYV. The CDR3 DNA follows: TGCGCCAGCATCCCCGGGGACAGGGCCTCCTACGAGCAGTACGTC.

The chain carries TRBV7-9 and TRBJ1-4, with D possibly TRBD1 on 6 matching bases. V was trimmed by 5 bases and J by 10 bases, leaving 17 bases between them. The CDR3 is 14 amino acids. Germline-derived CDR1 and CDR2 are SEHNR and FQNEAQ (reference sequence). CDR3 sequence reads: CASSVQGNKGKLFF. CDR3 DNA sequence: TGTGCCAGCAGCGTCCAGGGGAACAAGGGAAAACTGTTTTTT.

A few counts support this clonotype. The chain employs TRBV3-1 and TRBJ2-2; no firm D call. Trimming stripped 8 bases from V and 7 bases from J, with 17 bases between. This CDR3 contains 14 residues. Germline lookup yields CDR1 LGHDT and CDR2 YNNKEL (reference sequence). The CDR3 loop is CASALRGLGGELFF. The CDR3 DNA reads TGTGCCAGCGCCCTACGAGGCCTTGGCGGGGAGCTGTTTTTT.

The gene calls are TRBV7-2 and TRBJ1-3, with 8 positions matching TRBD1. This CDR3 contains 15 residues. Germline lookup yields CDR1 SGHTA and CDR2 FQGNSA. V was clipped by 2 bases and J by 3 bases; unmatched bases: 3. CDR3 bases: TGTGCCAGCAGCTTACAGGGGGCAGGTGGAAACACCATATATTTT. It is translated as CASSLQGAGGNTIYF.

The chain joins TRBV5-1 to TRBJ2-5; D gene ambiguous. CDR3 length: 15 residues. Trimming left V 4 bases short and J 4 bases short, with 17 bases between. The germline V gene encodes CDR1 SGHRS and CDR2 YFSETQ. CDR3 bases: TGCGCCAGCAGCGCTAATCCCCAAACGCCAGAGACCCAGTACTTC. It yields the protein CASSANPQTPETQYF.

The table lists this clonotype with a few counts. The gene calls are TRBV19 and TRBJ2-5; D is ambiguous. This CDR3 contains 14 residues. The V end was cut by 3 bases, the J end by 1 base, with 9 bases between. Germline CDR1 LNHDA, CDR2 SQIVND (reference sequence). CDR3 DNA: TGTGCCAGTAGTATCAGGAGCCTCCAAGAGACCCAGTACTTC. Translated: CASSIRSLQETQYF.

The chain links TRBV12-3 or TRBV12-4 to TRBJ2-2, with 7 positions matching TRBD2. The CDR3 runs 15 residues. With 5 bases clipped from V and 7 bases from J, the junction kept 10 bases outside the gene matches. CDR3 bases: TGTGCCAGCAGTCTGTGGGGGGGTAAGATCGGGGAGCTGTTTTTT. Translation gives CASSLWGGKIGELFF.

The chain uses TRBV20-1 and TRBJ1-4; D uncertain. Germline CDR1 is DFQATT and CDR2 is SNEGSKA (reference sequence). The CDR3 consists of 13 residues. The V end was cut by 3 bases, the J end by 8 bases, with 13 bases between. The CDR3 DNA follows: TGCAGTGCTAGCGTTCGGGTCGACGAAAAACTGTTTTTT. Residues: CSASVRVDEKLFF.

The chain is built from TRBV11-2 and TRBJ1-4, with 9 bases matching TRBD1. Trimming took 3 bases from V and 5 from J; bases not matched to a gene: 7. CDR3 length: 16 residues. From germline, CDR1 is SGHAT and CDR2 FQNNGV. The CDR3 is CASSFALDRGNEKLFF. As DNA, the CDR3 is TGTGCCAGCAGCTTCGCCCTCGACAGGGGGAATGAAAAACTGTTTTTT.

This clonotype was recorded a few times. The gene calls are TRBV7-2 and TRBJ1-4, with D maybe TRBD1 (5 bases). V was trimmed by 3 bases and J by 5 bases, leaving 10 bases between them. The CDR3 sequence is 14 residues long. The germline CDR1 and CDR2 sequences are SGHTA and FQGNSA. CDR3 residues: CASSLGLRNEKLFF. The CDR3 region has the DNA TGTGCCAGCAGCTTGGGACTCAGAAATGAAAAACTGTTTTTT.

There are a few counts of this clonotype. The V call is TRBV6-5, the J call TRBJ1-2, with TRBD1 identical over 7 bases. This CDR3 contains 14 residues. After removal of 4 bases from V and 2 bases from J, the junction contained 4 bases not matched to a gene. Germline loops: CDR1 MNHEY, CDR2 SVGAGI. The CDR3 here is CASSLSTGNYGYTF. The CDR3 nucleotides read TGTGCCAGCAGTTTATCGACAGGGAACTATGGCTACACCTTC.

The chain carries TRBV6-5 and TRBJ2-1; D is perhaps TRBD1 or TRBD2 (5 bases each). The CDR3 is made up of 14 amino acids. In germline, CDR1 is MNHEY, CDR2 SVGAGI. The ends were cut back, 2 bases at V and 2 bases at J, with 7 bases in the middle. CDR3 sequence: CASSYGGPYNEQFF. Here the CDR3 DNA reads TGTGCCAGCAGTTACGGGGGTCCCTACAATGAGCAGTTCTTC.

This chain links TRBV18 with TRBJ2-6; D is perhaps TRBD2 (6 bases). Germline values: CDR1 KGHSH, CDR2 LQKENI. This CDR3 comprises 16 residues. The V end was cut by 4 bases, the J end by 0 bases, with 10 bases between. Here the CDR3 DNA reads TGTGCCAGCTCACGTGGACTACCCTCTGGGGCCAACGTCCTGACTTTC. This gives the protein CASSRGLPSGANVLTF.

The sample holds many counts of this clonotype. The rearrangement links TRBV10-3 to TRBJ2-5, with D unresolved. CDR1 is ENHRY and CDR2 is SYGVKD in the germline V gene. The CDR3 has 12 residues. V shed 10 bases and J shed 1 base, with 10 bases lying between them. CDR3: CATRTSQETQYF. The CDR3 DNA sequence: TGTGCCACTCGGACCTCCCAAGAGACCCAGTACTTC.

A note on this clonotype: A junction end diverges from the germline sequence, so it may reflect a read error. CDR3 DNA: TGTGCCTGGAGTAGGGGAGCACAAGAGGCCCAGTACTTC. Translation gives CAWSRGAQEAQYF. This sequence joins TRBV30 and TRBJ2-5; D might be TRBD1 or TRBD2, each matching 5 bases. Germline values: CDR1 GTSNPN, CDR2 SVGIG (reference sequence). This CDR3 is 13 amino acids long.

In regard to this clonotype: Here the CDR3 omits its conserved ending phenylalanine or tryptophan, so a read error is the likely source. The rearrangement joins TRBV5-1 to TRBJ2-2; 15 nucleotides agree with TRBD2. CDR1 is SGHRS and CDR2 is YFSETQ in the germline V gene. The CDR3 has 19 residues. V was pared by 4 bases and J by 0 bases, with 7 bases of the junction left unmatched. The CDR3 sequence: CASSIYGTSGGPNTGELFS. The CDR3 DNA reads TGCGCCAGCAGCATATACGGGACTAGCGGGGGGCCGAACACCGGGGAGCTGTTTTCT.

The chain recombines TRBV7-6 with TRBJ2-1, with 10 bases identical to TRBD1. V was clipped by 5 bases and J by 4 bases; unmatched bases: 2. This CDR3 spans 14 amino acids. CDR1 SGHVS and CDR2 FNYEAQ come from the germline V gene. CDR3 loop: CASSGTGAYNEQFF. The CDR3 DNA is TGTGCCAGCAGCGGGACAGGGGCTTACAATGAGCAGTTCTTC.

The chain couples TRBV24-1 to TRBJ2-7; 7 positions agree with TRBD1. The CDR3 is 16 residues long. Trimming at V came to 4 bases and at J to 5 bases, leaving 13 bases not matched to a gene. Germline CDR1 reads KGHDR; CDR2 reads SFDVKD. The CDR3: CATSEAGTAPTHEQYV. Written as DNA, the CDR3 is TGTGCCACCAGTGAGGCCGGGACAGCGCCCACCCACGAGCAGTACGTC.

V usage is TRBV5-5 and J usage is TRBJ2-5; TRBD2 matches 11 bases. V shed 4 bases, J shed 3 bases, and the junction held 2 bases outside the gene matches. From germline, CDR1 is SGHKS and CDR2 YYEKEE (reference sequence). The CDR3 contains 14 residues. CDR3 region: CASSRGLAEETQYF. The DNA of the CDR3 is TGTGCCAGCAGCCGGGGACTAGCGGAAGAGACCCAGTACTTC. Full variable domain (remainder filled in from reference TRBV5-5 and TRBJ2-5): DAGVTQSPTHLIKTRGQQVTLRCSPISGHKSVSWYQQVLGQGPQFIFQYYEKEERGRGNFPDRFSARQFPNYSSELNVNALLLGDSALYLCASSRGLAEETQYFGPGTRLLVL.